The 12 T cell receptor beta chains given below trace back to one sample, sequenced in a study of blood T cell repertoires in COVID-19. Clones were read by immunoSEQ multiplex PCR, and TCRdb kept only the in-frame ones, dropping some. Seen here are about 230,000 clones, 70% to 85% observed once, and the top ten hold 1.8%. The sequenced sample was PBMCs or T cells enriched from blood (not recorded which). The receptors derive from a man in his 60s who had recovered from COVID-19.

J is TRBJ1-5 and V is TRBV6-5, with D possibly TRBD1 on 6 matching bases. The CDR3 contains 13 residues. Germline CDR1 reads MNHEY; CDR2 reads SVGAGI. V lost 6 bases to trimming and J lost 5 bases, with 11 bases between them. CDR3 region: CASSNPGDQPQHF. The CDR3, as DNA: TGTGCCAGCAGCAATCCAGGGGATCAGCCCCAGCATTTT.

V is TRBV27 and J is TRBJ2-3; no clear D gene. V was pared by 5 bases and J by 4 bases, with 13 bases between. The CDR3 spans 14 residues. Germline lookup yields CDR1 MNHEY and CDR2 SMNVEV (reference sequence). The CDR3 is CASSPRSRSDTQYF. CDR3 nucleotides: TGTGCCAGCAGTCCCCGGTCCCGCTCAGATACGCAGTATTTT.

In DNA, the CDR3 is TGTGCCAGCAGCTTTGGGACAACTGGCTACACCTTC. It is translated as CASSFGTTGYTF. The chain carries TRBV5-6 and TRBJ1-2; D may be TRBD1 (6 bases). Germline lookup yields CDR1 SGHDT and CDR2 YYEEEE. Trimming removed 2 bases at V and 7 bases at J, with 9 bases between. The CDR3 length is 12 residues.

This chain connects TRBV7-9 to TRBJ1-4; maybe TRBD1 (5 bases). V lost 6 bases and J 6 bases, leaving 8 bases between the germline ends. The length of the CDR3 is 12 residues. Germline-derived CDR1 and CDR2 are SEHNR and FQNEAQ (reference sequence). CDR3 sequence (DNA): TGTGCCAGCAGTTGGGGGGATGAAAAACTGTTTTTT. Amino acid sequence: CASSWGDEKLFF.

The chain couples TRBV29-1 to TRBJ1-1, with no clear D. CDR1 is SQVTM and CDR2 is ANQGSEA in the germline V gene. Trimming took 2 bases from V and 3 from J, leaving 7 bases between them. The CDR3 is made up of 12 amino acids. The chain's CDR3 is CSVEFLDTEAFF. CDR3 DNA: TGCAGCGTTGAATTTCTCGACACTGAAGCTTTCTTT.

This chain connects TRBV19 to TRBJ1-2; perhaps TRBD1 as D (6 bases). The germline V and J ends were trimmed by 4 bases and 3 bases, with 24 bases remaining between them. This CDR3 comprises 18 residues. Looked up from germline, CDR1 is LNHDA and CDR2 is SQIVND (reference sequence). CDR3 protein: CASSRGSPRGSGHYGYTF. The CDR3 DNA reads as TGTGCCAGTAGTAGGGGTAGTCCCAGGGGATCGGGTCACTATGGCTACACCTTC.

The V gene is TRBV7-8, the J gene TRBJ1-5; 9 bases match TRBD1. The CDR3 covers 14 residues. The germline gives CDR1 SGHVS, CDR2 FQNEAQ. V lost 5 bases to trimming and J lost 7 bases; unmatched junction nucleotides: 6. This CDR3 reads CASSSRTGVQPQHF. The CDR3 bases are TGTGCCAGCAGCAGCCGGACAGGGGTACAGCCCCAGCATTTT.

The chain joins TRBV27 to TRBJ1-5; 7 bases fit TRBD1. CDR1 and CDR2 (germline): MNHEY, SMNVEV (reference sequence). V trimming: 6 bases; J trimming: 5 bases; junction bases outside the gene matches: 10. The length of the CDR3 is 15 residues. CDR3 amino acids: CASSLRQGSDQPQHF. DNA of the CDR3: TGTGCCAGCAGCCTTCGACAGGGAAGTGATCAGCCCCAGCATTTT.

This clone was observed once. J is TRBJ1-2 and V is TRBV20-1, with a possible D match to TRBD1 (6 bases). The CDR3 spans 11 residues. Trimming cost V 6 bases and J 7 bases, with 12 bases left between them. The V gene's germline CDR1 is DFQATT and CDR2 SNEGSKA (reference sequence). The CDR3 loop is CSADQGFGYTF. The CDR3 DNA follows: TGCAGTGCGGACCAGGGGTTTGGCTACACCTTC.

The J gene is TRBJ1-1, the V gene TRBV11-3; 9 nucleotides match TRBD1. Unmatched junction bases numbered 13, after V lost 5 bases and J lost 6 bases. Germline V gene lookup returns CDR1 SGHNT and CDR2 YENEEA. This CDR3 is built from 16 residues. CDR3 loop: CASSPGTGTGEAEAFF. The DNA for the CDR3 is TGTGCCAGCAGCCCCGGGACAGGGACCGGAGAGGCTGAAGCTTTCTTT. Full variable domain (outside the CDR3, taken from reference TRBV11-3 and TRBJ1-1): EAGVVQSPRYKIIEKKQPVAFWCNPISGHNTLYWYLQNLGQGPELLIRYENEEAVDDSQLPKDRFSAERLKGVDSTLKIQPAELGDSAVYLCASSPGTGTGEAEAFFGQGTRLTVV.

CDR3 sequence reads: CATSRDTAYEQYF. The CDR3 DNA reads as TGTGCCACCAGCAGGGACACAGCCTACGAGCAGTACTTC. The chain employs TRBV15 and TRBJ2-7; tentatively, D is TRBD1 (5 bases). Germline V gene data show CDR1 as LNHNV and CDR2 as YYDKDF (reference sequence). V gave up 3 bases and J gave up 2 bases, with 8 bases separating them. This CDR3 comprises 13 residues.

This clone was found once. V usage is TRBV2 and J usage is TRBJ1-6; D call uncertain. The CDR3 length is 14 residues. Trimming took 6 bases from V and 6 from J, leaving 12 bases between them. Germline V gene data show CDR1 as SNHLY and CDR2 as FYNNEI. The CDR3 loop reads CASSRDLINSPLHF. DNA for the CDR3: TGTGCCAGCAGCCGAGACTTGATTAATTCACCCCTCCACTTT.